This record covers a single T cell receptor beta chain. As yet, its antigen is unknown. The record originates from a study of T-cell memory formation after mild COVID-19. Study as a whole: TCR clusters were mostly donor specific.

5'RACE primed from the constant segment yielded TCR alpha and TCR beta cDNA libraries bearing sample barcodes and UMIs. MiXCR, applied by TCRdb to the 5' RACE reads, yields one record per CDR3 protein. The table lists roughly 190,000 distinct CDR3 sequences, more than 9% of them singletons, with approximately 2.8% in the top ten. Study-level points and caveats: The study found contracting CD4+ clones mainly in CM and EM and contracting CD8+ clones in EMRA.

The sequence derives from a man aged 18 to 30 who had mild COVID-19 (a few samples of this study predate the infection). Cell type and time point are not known. The sample comprised PBMCs or a T cell subset sorted from them (not recorded which).

The DNA of the CDR3 is TGCGCCAGCAGCTTTGAGACAGGGTTCTATGGCTACACCTTC. Translated, it gives CASSFETGFYGYTF. The chain couples TRBV5-1 to TRBJ1-2; 7 bases agree with TRBD1. CDR3 length: 14 amino acids. Germline V gives CDR1 SGHRS, CDR2 YFSETQ. Losses at the gene ends were 2 bases for V and 4 bases for J; bases not matched to a gene: 5.